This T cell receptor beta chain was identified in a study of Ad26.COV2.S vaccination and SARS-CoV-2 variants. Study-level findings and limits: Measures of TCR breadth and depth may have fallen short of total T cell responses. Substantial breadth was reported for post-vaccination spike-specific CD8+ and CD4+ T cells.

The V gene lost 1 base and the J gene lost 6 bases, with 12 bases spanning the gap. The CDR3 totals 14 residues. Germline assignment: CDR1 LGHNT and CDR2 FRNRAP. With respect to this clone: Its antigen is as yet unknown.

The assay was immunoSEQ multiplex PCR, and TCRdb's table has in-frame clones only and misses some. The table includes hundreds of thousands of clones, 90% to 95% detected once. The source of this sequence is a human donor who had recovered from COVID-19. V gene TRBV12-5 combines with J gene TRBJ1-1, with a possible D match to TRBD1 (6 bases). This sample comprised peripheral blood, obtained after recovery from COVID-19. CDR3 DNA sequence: TGTGCTAGTGGTTTGGGACAGGATAACTCTGAAGCTTTCTTT. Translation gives CASGLGQDNSEAFF. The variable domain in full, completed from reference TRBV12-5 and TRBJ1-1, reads DARVTQTPRHKVTEMGQEVTMRCQPILGHNTVFWYRQTMMQGLELLAYFRNRAPLDDSGMPKDRFSAEMPDATLATLKIQPSEPRDSAVYFCASGLGQDNSEAFFGQGTRLTVV.